This T cell receptor beta chain emerged from a study of T cell responses to AZD1222 COVID-19 vaccine. Notes on this clone: Its antigen remains unknown.

Study-wide findings and caveats: Of the AZD1222 recipients, only five to seven were seropositive at baseline.

Germline loops: CDR1 SGHDT, CDR2 YYEEEE. Trimming pared 5 bases from V and 4 bases from J, leaving 9 bases between. CDR3 length: 13 residues. Repertoires were generated with immunoSEQ multiplex PCR, while TCRdb's copy carries only in-frame clones and drops some. The sample shows about 84,000 clones, approximately 85% of them seen only once. The V call is TRBV5-6, the J call TRBJ2-2; D unresolved. The sample here was peripheral blood, taken 28 days after the second AZD1222 dose. The clonotype originates from an adult who received the AZD1222 COVID-19 vaccine. The CDR3 loop is CASRALVTGELFF. The CDR3 coding sequence is TGTGCCAGCAGAGCATTAGTCACCGGGGAGCTGTTTTTT. The whole variable domain, remainder taken from reference TRBV5-6 and TRBJ2-2, is DAGVTQSPTHLIKTRGQQVTLRCSPKSGHDTVSWYQQALGQGPQFIFQYYEEEERQRGNFPDRFSGHQFPNYSSELNVNALLLGDSALYLCASRALVTGELFFGEGSRLTVL.